This entry is about one T cell receptor (beta chain). The time point here: 2013-2014 season, 7 days after vaccination. Community-dwelling subjects without influenza vaccination in the prior 6 months were enrolled. Clones were sequenced by immunoSEQ multiplex PCR, and TCRdb holds only the in-frame ones, with some missing. Seen here are 9,000 to 10,000 clones, about 86% observed once, and the top ten hold over 0.5%. The junction had 2 bases not matched to a gene; V was cut back by 5 bases and J by 2 bases. The germline gives CDR1 LNHDA, CDR2 SQIVND (reference sequence). The CDR3 extends over 14 amino acids. The sample is drawn from a study of follicular helper T cells after annual influenza vaccination.

This receptor was taken from an adult who received the influenza vaccine. Material: CXCR5- memory CD4+ T cells sorted from blood, obtained 7 days after influenza vaccination. The rearrangement uses TRBV19 and TRBJ1-5; 8 bases map to TRBD1. The CDR3, as DNA: TGTGCCAGTAGTTGGGGACAGGGCAATCAGCCCCAGCATTTT. Residues: CASSWGQGNQPQHF. The complete variable domain, with remaining parts taken from reference TRBV19 and TRBJ1-5, reads DGGITQSPKYLFRKEGQNVTLSCEQNLNHDAMYWYRQDPGQGLRLIYYSQIVNDFQKGDIAEGYSVSREKKESFPLTVTSAQKNPTAFYLCASSWGQGNQPQHFGDGTRLSIL.